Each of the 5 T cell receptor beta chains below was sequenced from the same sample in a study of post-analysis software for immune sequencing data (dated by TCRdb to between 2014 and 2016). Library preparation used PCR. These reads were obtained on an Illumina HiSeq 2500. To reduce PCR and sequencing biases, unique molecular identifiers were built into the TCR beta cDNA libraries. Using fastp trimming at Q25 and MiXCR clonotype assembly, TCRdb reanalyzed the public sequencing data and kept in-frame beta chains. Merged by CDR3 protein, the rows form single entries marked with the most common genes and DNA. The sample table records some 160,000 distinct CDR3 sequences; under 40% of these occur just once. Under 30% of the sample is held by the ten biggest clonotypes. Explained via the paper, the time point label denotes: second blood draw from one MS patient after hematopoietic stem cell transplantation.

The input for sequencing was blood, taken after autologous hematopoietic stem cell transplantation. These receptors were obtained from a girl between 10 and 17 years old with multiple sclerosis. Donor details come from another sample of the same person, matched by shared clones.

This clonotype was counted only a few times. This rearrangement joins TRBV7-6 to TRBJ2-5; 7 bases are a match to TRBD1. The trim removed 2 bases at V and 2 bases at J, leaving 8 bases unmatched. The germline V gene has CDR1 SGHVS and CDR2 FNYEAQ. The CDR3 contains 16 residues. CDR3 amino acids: CASSLKYRGVQETQYF. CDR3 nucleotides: TGTGCCAGCAGCTTAAAGTACAGGGGTGTACAAGAGACCCAGTACTTC.

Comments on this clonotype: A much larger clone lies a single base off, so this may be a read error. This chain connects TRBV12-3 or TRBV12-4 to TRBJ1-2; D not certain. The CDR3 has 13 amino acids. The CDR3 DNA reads TGTGTCAGCTCCCCGGCGGCGGGCTATGGCTACACCTTC. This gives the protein CVSSPAAGYGYTF.

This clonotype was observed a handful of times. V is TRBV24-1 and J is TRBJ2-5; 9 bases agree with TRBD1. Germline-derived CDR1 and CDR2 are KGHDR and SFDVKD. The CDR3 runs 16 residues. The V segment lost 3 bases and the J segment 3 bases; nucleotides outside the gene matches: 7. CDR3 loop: CATSDEGQGPKETQYF. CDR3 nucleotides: TGTGCCACCAGTGATGAAGGACAGGGGCCAAAAGAGACCCAGTACTTC.

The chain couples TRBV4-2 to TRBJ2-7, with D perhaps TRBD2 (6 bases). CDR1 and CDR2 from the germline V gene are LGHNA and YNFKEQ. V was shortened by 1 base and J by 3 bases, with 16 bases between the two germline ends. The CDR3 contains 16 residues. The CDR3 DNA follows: TGTGCCAGCAGCCAAGGGGTTAGCGGCAGGGACTACGAGCAGTACTTC. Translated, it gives CASSQGVSGRDYEQYF.

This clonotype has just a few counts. The CDR3 reads CASSLIHFPGQGDEQFF. CDR3 nucleotide sequence: TGTGCCAGCAGCTTAATCCACTTCCCGGGACAGGGGGATGAGCAGTTCTTC. The chain is built from TRBV7-3 and TRBJ2-1, with TRBD1 matching 11 bases. V trimming: 1 base; J trimming: 8 bases; junction bases outside the gene matches: 10. CDR1 is SGHTA and CDR2 is FQGTGA in the germline V gene. The CDR3 covers 17 residues.